This TCR beta chain derives from a study of cytomegalovirus exposure and HLA in healthy donors. Vbeta (60) and Jbeta (13) primers were used in the PCR. Clones were read by immunoSEQ multiplex PCR, and TCRdb kept only the in-frame ones, dropping some. This table has roughly 70,000 clones, around 78% appearing once. This TCR was sampled from a man between 50 and 59 years old in good health and CMV-seronegative. Material for sequencing was PBMCs.

CDR3 residues: CASSLDSGKLNTGELFF. As DNA, the CDR3 is TGTGCCAGCTCACTTGATAGCGGGAAATTGAACACCGGGGAGCTGTTTTTT. This chain joins TRBV18 and TRBJ2-2; the match to TRBD2 covers 8 bases. This CDR3 comprises 17 residues. From germline, CDR1 is KGHSH and CDR2 LQKENI. J was trimmed by 1 base and V by 4 bases; bases with no gene match: 8.